The 25 T cell receptor beta chains reported below all come from one sample, sequenced in a study of CD8 T cells in ankylosing spondylitis. Each CDR3 protein is one row after TCRdb ran MiXCR on the 5' RACE reads. The sample shows roughly 130,000 distinct CDR3 sequences, 6.5% to 8.5% of them seen only once. The material sequenced was synovial fluid, either unsorted or a sorted T cell fraction (not recorded which). These receptors were taken from a male donor with ankylosing spondylitis.

This clonotype showed up many times. CDR3 protein: CASREGLAGSYEQYF. CDR3 DNA sequence: TGTGCCAGCAGGGAAGGACTAGCGGGGTCCTACGAGCAGTACTTC. V is TRBV6-2 or TRBV6-3 and J is TRBJ2-7; TRBD2 matches at 12 bases. The germline CDR1 and CDR2 sequences are MNHEY and SVGEGT. Unmatched junction bases numbered 4, after V lost 6 bases and J lost 1 base. The CDR3 loop spans 15 amino acids.

The chain joins TRBV4-2 to TRBJ2-1; D is possibly TRBD1 (6 bases). In germline, CDR1 is LGHNA, CDR2 YNFKEQ. Trimming left V 1 base short and J 5 bases short, with 15 bases between. The CDR3 totals 16 residues. CDR3 bases: TGTGCCAGCAGCCAAGTTGGGACAACCGAAAACAATGAGCAGTTCTTC. Protein sequence: CASSQVGTTENNEQFF.

This clonotype was detected a few times. A read error may explain this, as a much larger clone is one base away. V usage is TRBV9 and J usage is TRBJ1-1; D uncertain. Trimming shortened V by 1 base and J by 5 bases, and 12 bases separated the two germline ends. Germline V gene sequence: CDR1 SGDLS, CDR2 YYNGEE. This CDR3 is built from 14 residues. For the CDR3, the DNA is TGTGCCAGCAGCGTAACGGGCACTAATACTGAAGCTTTCTTT. Translation: CASSVTGTNTEAFF. The full variable domain, rest sourced from reference TRBV9 and TRBJ1-1, is DSGVTQTPKHLITATGQRVTLRCSPRSGDLSVYWYQQSLDQGLQFLIQYYNGEERAKGNILERFSAQQFPDLHSELNLSSLELGDSALYFCASSVTGTNTEAFFGQGTRLTVV.

CDR3 loop: CSARDGGSGSDEQFF. DNA of the CDR3: TGCAGTGCTAGAGATGGGGGTAGCGGGAGTGATGAGCAGTTCTTC. The chain joins TRBV20-1 to TRBJ2-1; 9 bases map to TRBD2. V dropped 0 bases and J dropped 8; count of bases not matched to a gene: 8. The CDR3 is 15 amino acids. The germline V gene has CDR1 DFQATT and CDR2 SNEGSKA (reference sequence).

Ten or more counts support this clonotype. V usage is TRBV9 and J usage is TRBJ2-3, with 10 bases that match TRBD2. This CDR3 is built from 16 residues. J lost 5 bases, V lost 1 base, and 7 bases had no gene match. CDR1 is SGDLS and CDR2 is YYNGEE in the germline V gene. This chain's CDR3 is CASSVKPSGGLDTQYF. The CDR3 DNA reads as TGTGCCAGCAGCGTAAAGCCTAGCGGGGGACTAGATACGCAGTATTTT.

This clonotype occurred many times. The CDR3 sequence: CSARPRLAGSSYEQYF. The CDR3 DNA sequence: TGCAGTGCTAGACCTCGACTAGCGGGAAGCTCCTACGAGCAGTACTTC. The chain employs TRBV20-1 and TRBJ2-7; TRBD2 agrees at 11 bases. Germline CDR1 is DFQATT and CDR2 is SNEGSKA (reference sequence). The J segment lost 0 bases and the V segment lost 2 bases, leaving 6 bases of the junction unmatched. The CDR3 runs to 16 residues.

V gene TRBV5-1 combines with J gene TRBJ2-3; 9 bases line up with TRBD1. Unmatched junction bases numbered 6, after V lost 4 bases and J lost 3 bases. The CDR3 covers 15 residues. Germline V gene data show CDR1 as SGHRS and CDR2 as YFSETQ. CDR3 sequence: CASSRGTGRTDTQYF. The CDR3 DNA follows: TGCGCCAGCAGCAGGGGGACAGGGCGGACAGATACGCAGTATTTT.

This clonotype was picked up many times. The chain uses TRBV9 and TRBJ2-3; tentatively, D is TRBD1 (7 bases). V was pared by 4 bases and J by 4 bases, with 16 bases between. Germline V gene lookup returns CDR1 SGDLS and CDR2 YYNGEE. This CDR3 spans 15 amino acids. CDR3 loop: CASSFSGGPADTQYF. CDR3 nucleotides: TGTGCCAGCAGCTTTTCAGGGGGGCCGGCAGATACGCAGTATTTT.

V usage is TRBV20-1 and J usage is TRBJ1-5; D gene uncertain. The CDR3 runs to 17 residues. V was clipped by 4 bases and J by 5 bases, with 24 bases between them. CDR1 is DFQATT, CDR2 SNEGSKA, per germline (reference sequence). As DNA, the CDR3 is TGCAGTGCTATAGGACGAGGACCCTCGGCGAGTTATCAGCCCCAGCATTTT. It translates to CSAIGRGPSASYQPQHF.

Remarks on this clonotype: Compared with germline, one end of the junction differs, possibly owing to a read error. The V call is TRBV7-2, the J call TRBJ2-1; unclear D gene. This CDR3 contains 13 residues. The germline V gene has CDR1 SGHTA and CDR2 FQGNSA. CDR3 residues: CVSSSQLENEQFF. Written as DNA, the CDR3 is TGTGTCAGCAGCTCCCAGTTAGAGAATGAGCAGTTCTTC.

The chain uses TRBV20-1 and TRBJ2-7; 8 nucleotides align to TRBD1. Germline assignment: CDR1 DFQATT and CDR2 SNEGSKA (reference sequence). This CDR3 has 14 residues. V was clipped by 3 bases and J by 9 bases; unmatched bases: 13. The CDR3 here is CSARSGTGALPQYF. As DNA, the CDR3 is TGCAGTGCTAGGTCCGGGACAGGAGCTCTACCGCAGTACTTC.

This clonotype was seen at least ten times. CDR3 loop: CASSRDHMNTEAFF. The CDR3, as DNA: TGCGCCAGCAGCAGAGACCACATGAACACTGAAGCTTTCTTT. V and J are TRBV5-1 and TRBJ1-1; D not resolved. The ends were cut back, 4 bases at V and 0 bases at J, with 10 bases in the middle. CDR1 and CDR2 (germline): SGHRS, YFSETQ. The CDR3 is 14 amino acids.

This clonotype was detected only a few times. This rearrangement joins TRBV9 to TRBJ2-5; perhaps D is TRBD1 or TRBD2 (6 bases each). CDR1 and CDR2 from the germline V gene are SGDLS and YYNGEE. Trimming shortened V by 0 bases and J by 7 bases, and 13 bases separated the two germline ends. This CDR3 spans 14 amino acids. For the CDR3, the DNA is TGTGCCAGCAGCGTAGCGGGGGCCCACGGGACCCAGTACTTC. It encodes CASSVAGAHGTQYF.

This clonotype has ten or more counts. The CDR3 coding sequence is TGTGCCAGCAGCCAACAGGGGGTCGGGAACACTGAAGCTTTCTTT. Its translation is CASSQQGVGNTEAFF. V gene TRBV4-2 combines with J gene TRBJ1-1, with 7 bases lining up with TRBD1. In germline, CDR1 is LGHNA, CDR2 YNFKEQ. The J segment lost 1 base and the V segment lost 2 bases, leaving 4 bases of the junction unmatched. The CDR3 runs to 15 residues.

This clonotype was detected many times. The rearrangement links TRBV20-1 to TRBJ1-1, with D maybe TRBD1 (5 bases). The CDR3 contains 13 residues. CDR1 is DFQATT and CDR2 is SNEGSKA in the germline V gene (reference sequence). V was shortened by 4 bases and J by 7 bases, with 16 bases between the two germline ends. CDR3 DNA: TGCAGTGCTATGGACACCGCCAGACGTGAAGCTTTCTTT. This encodes CSAMDTARREAFF.

The chain couples TRBV27 to TRBJ2-3; tentative D call: TRBD2 (6 bases). CDR1 MNHEY and CDR2 SMNVEV come from the germline V gene (reference sequence). Trimming took off 5 bases at V and 4 bases at J, with 13 bases between the two ends. CDR3 length: 14 residues. The CDR3 bases are TGTGCCAGCAGTCCGTTGGGACTGGCAGATACGCAGTATTTT. Translating it yields CASSPLGLADTQYF.

This clonotype was seen repeatedly, ten times or more. V is TRBV7-2 and J is TRBJ2-1, with 9 bases aligning to TRBD2. The CDR3 covers 15 residues. The germline CDR1 and CDR2 sequences are SGHTA and FQGNSA. V shed 4 bases and J 7 bases; nucleotides not matched to a gene: 8. For the CDR3, the DNA is TGTGCCAGCAGCTATGAAGCGGGAGGTTTGAATGAGCAGTTCTTC. Its translation is CASSYEAGGLNEQFF.

This clonotype was seen at least ten times. The rearrangement joins TRBV6-1 to TRBJ1-4; TRBD1 agrees at 7 bases. Germline lookup yields CDR1 MNHNS and CDR2 SASEGT. CDR3 size: 14 residues. V dropped 7 bases and J dropped 6; count of bases not matched to a gene: 8. CDR3 in amino acids: CASTKQGRDEKLFF. DNA for the CDR3: TGTGCCAGCACCAAACAGGGGAGAGATGAAAAACTGTTTTTT.

Of note for this clonotype: A much larger clone is a single base away; this may be a read error. The rearrangement uses TRBV24-1 and TRBJ2-5, with 7 bases matching TRBD2. J was trimmed by 9 bases and V by 2 bases; bases with no gene match: 14. The length of the CDR3 is 16 residues. Per germline, CDR1 KGHDR and CDR2 SFDVKD. CDR3 residues: CATSDSSMRGGESQYF. The CDR3 DNA reads as TGTGCCACCAGTGATTCGAGTATGAGGGGAGGGGAGTCCCAGTACTTC.

Ten or more counts support this clonotype. This chain connects TRBV25-1 to TRBJ1-5; weak D call: TRBD1 (6 bases). Per germline, CDR1 MGHDK and CDR2 SYGVNS. The CDR3 totals 14 residues. The V and J ends lost 4 bases and 8 bases respectively, with 15 bases between them. The CDR3 spells CASSGSQGREPQHF. The CDR3 nucleotides are TGTGCCAGCAGTGGATCTCAGGGGCGGGAGCCCCAGCATTTT.

The rearrangement links TRBV7-3 to TRBJ2-2; D is ambiguous. CDR3 length: 15 residues. Trimming left V 3 bases short and J 0 bases short, with 8 bases between. Germline loops: CDR1 SGHTA, CDR2 FQGTGA. The CDR3 loop reads CASSLGGTNTGELFF. The CDR3 DNA is TGTGCCAGCAGCTTGGGCGGAACGAACACCGGGGAGCTGTTTTTT.

This clonotype was detected only a few times. The rearrangement links TRBV9 to TRBJ2-7; TRBD2 is a possible D gene (7 bases). CDR1 is SGDLS, CDR2 YYNGEE, per germline. V was shortened by 2 bases and J by 3 bases, with 15 bases between the two germline ends. The CDR3 is 15 residues long. The CDR3 DNA is TGTGCCAGCAGCGTTGGTTCGCGGGGGCACTACGAGCAGTACTTC. Translation gives CASSVGSRGHYEQYF.

This clonotype was found many times. This sequence joins TRBV27 and TRBJ2-7; no clear D gene. This CDR3 contains 13 residues. V was trimmed by 4 bases and J by 6 bases, leaving 13 bases between them. Germline assignment: CDR1 MNHEY and CDR2 SMNVEV (reference sequence). The CDR3 nucleotides read TGTGCCAGCAGTTGGGATGCTTCCCGCGAGCAGTACTTC. It yields the protein CASSWDASREQYF.

This chain links TRBV14 with TRBJ2-3; D perhaps matches TRBD2 (5 bases). The CDR3 has 14 residues. V was clipped by 5 bases and J by 2 bases, with 11 bases between them. Germline V gene lookup returns CDR1 SGHDN and CDR2 FVKESK. DNA of the CDR3: TGTGCCAGCAGCACTGGACTTTTCACAGATACGCAGTATTTT. This translates into CASSTGLFTDTQYF.

The chain recombines TRBV20-1 with TRBJ2-5, with 9 bases fitting TRBD2. The trim removed 6 bases at V and 2 bases at J, leaving 10 bases unmatched. This CDR3 has 15 residues. The germline V gene encodes CDR1 DFQATT and CDR2 SNEGSKA (reference sequence). The CDR3 is CSAPPTSGLQETQYF. The CDR3 bases are TGCAGTGCCCCGCCCACTAGCGGGCTTCAAGAGACCCAGTACTTC.